Each of the 26 T cell receptor beta chains below was sequenced from the same sample in a study of cytomegalovirus exposure and HLA in healthy donors. The PCR employed 60 Vbeta primers together with 13 Jbeta primers. The data were produced by immunoSEQ multiplex PCR, yet TCRdb's version contains in-frame clones alone and is incomplete. The sample lists approximately 190,000 clones, about 80% occurring once. The sample taken for sequencing was PBMCs. All receptors derive from a middle-aged man in good health and CMV-seropositive.

This sequence joins TRBV10-2 and TRBJ1-2, with TRBD1 as a possible D gene (6 bases). Deletions cut 2 bases from V and 5 bases from J, with 18 bases between. Germline V lookup: CDR1 WSHSY, CDR2 SAAADI. The CDR3 is 16 amino acids. CDR3 sequence reads: CASSEVVGAPRYGYTF. The CDR3 bases are TGCGCCAGCAGTGAGGTGGTGGGGGCCCCGAGATATGGCTACACCTTC.

This rearrangement joins TRBV7-7 to TRBJ1-1; no firm D call. Deletions cut 2 bases from V and 6 bases from J, with 7 bases between. Germline lookup yields CDR1 SSHAT and CDR2 FNYEAQ (reference sequence). The CDR3 extends over 12 amino acids. CDR3 sequence reads: CASSLNSPEAFF. DNA for the CDR3: TGTGCCAGCAGCTTAAACTCCCCTGAAGCTTTCTTT.

The rearrangement links TRBV4-1 to TRBJ2-5, with TRBD1 matching 7 bases. The DNA end favors TRBJ2-7, so the J call may be wrong. CDR1 MGHRA and CDR2 YSYEKL come from the germline V gene. This CDR3 contains 16 residues. The CDR3 region is CASSRDASGTAYEQYF. CDR3 nucleotides: TGCGCCAGCAGCCGTGACGCATCAGGGACAGCCTACGAGCAGTACTTC.

V gene TRBV27 combines with J gene TRBJ1-2; 11 bases match TRBD1. The V and J ends lost 5 bases and 7 bases, in that order; junction bases with no gene match: 6. The CDR3 totals 14 residues. CDR1 and CDR2 (germline): MNHEY, SMNVEV (reference sequence). CDR3 loop: CASSHGQGAGGYTF. CDR3 DNA: TGTGCCAGCAGTCACGGACAGGGGGCAGGTGGCTACACCTTC.

V usage is TRBV5-1 and J usage is TRBJ1-1; no clear D gene. The CDR3 is 13 residues long. V was cut by 2 bases and J by 4 bases, with 9 bases left in between. Germline CDR1 reads SGHRS; CDR2 reads YFSETQ. The DNA of the CDR3 is TGCGCCAGCAGCTTAGTGGGAGCCACTGAAGCTTTCTTT. Translation: CASSLVGATEAFF.

This chain uses TRBV4-1 with TRBJ1-3; possible D gene TRBD1, 6 bases. Germline V gene sequence: CDR1 MGHRA, CDR2 YSYEKL. CDR3 length: 21 residues. V lost 0 bases and J 0 bases, leaving 24 bases between the germline ends. The CDR3 DNA reads as TGCGCCAGCAGCCAAGATGCCCTCATCTCCAGGACAGTGAGCTCTGGAAACACCATATATTTT. Amino acids: CASSQDALISRTVSSGNTIYF.

This chain uses TRBV27 with TRBJ2-3; 8 bases are shared with TRBD2. V shed 6 bases, J shed 6 bases, and the junction held 8 bases outside the gene matches. CDR1 MNHEY and CDR2 SMNVEV come from the germline V gene (reference sequence). The length of the CDR3 is 14 residues. CDR3 DNA sequence: TGTGCCAGCAGCCCTCGGGAGGGATCGGATACGCAGTATTTT. It encodes CASSPREGSDTQYF.

CDR3 protein: CASSLGGAGTGELFF. In nucleotides, the CDR3 is TGTGCCAGCAGTTTAGGGGGGGCTGGCACCGGGGAGCTGTTTTTT. The rearrangement joins TRBV28 to TRBJ2-2; D perhaps matches TRBD2 (7 bases). There are 15 residues in the CDR3. Germline CDR1 MDHEN, CDR2 SYDVKM. V was pared by 2 bases and J by 4 bases, with 11 bases between. Drawing the rest from reference TRBV28 and TRBJ2-2, the complete variable domain is DVKVTQSSRYLVKRTGEKVFLECVQDMDHENMFWYRQDPGLGLRLIYFSYDVKMKEKGDIPEGYSVSREKKERFSLILESASTNQTSMYLCASSLGGAGTGELFFGEGSRLTVL.

This chain links TRBV4-3 with TRBJ2-7; 8 bases line up with TRBD1. The CDR3 is 16 amino acids. Trimming at V came to 0 bases and at J to 0 bases, leaving 4 bases not matched to a gene. The germline V gene has CDR1 LGHNA and CDR2 YSLEER. CDR3 DNA: TGCGCCAGCAGCCAAGACCGGGACAGGTTCTCCTACGAGCAGTACTTC. Its protein product is CASSQDRDRFSYEQYF.

There are a few counts of this clone. The chain employs TRBV2 and TRBJ1-5; 7 bases map to TRBD1. The germline gives CDR1 SNHLY, CDR2 FYNNEI. This CDR3 has 16 amino acids. V trimming: 6 bases; J trimming: 0 bases; junction bases outside the gene matches: 8. CDR3 sequence: CASRGETGHSNQPQHF. CDR3 coding DNA: TGTGCCAGCAGGGGAGAGACAGGGCATAGCAATCAGCCCCAGCATTTT.

The chain carries TRBV11-2 and TRBJ1-5; D uncertain. This CDR3 has 15 amino acids. Germline loops: CDR1 SGHAT, CDR2 FQNNGV. Trimming pared 3 bases from V and 4 bases from J, leaving 13 bases between. The CDR3: CASSFRLDGNQPQHF. The CDR3 DNA follows: TGTGCCAGCAGCTTCCGACTGGATGGGAATCAGCCCCAGCATTTT.

This sequence joins TRBV11-2 and TRBJ2-7, with D possibly being TRBD1 (5 bases). V shed 0 bases and J shed 1 base, with 13 bases lying between them. The germline CDR1 and CDR2 sequences are SGHAT and FQNNGV. The CDR3 sequence is 16 residues long. The CDR3 sequence is CASSLDSGIMSYEQYF. CDR3 nucleotide sequence: TGTGCCAGCAGCTTAGATTCAGGGATTATGTCCTACGAGCAGTACTTC.

The chain joins TRBV14 to TRBJ2-1; 7 nucleotides line up with TRBD2. V shed 0 bases and J 2 bases; nucleotides not matched to a gene: 10. Germline lookup yields CDR1 SGHDN and CDR2 FVKESK. The CDR3 sequence is 18 residues long. The CDR3 here is CASSQDWGEGHPYNEQFF. CDR3 in DNA: TGTGCCAGCAGCCAAGATTGGGGGGAGGGTCACCCCTACAATGAGCAGTTCTTC. Variable domain in full (rest from reference TRBV14 and TRBJ2-1): EAGVTQFPSHSVIEKGQTVTLRCDPISGHDNLYWYRRVMGKEIKFLLHFVKESKQDESGMPNNRFLAERTGGTYSTLKVQPAELEDSGVYFCASSQDWGEGHPYNEQFFGPGTRLTVL.

This chain connects TRBV4-1 to TRBJ2-2; TRBD2 agrees at 10 bases. The germline V gene encodes CDR1 MGHRA and CDR2 YSYEKL. The V segment lost 5 bases and the J segment 1 base; nucleotides outside the gene matches: 1. The CDR3 runs to 15 residues. CDR3 nucleotide sequence: TGCGCCAGCAGCAGGACTAGCGGGAACACCGGGGAGCTGTTTTTT. Encoded protein: CASSRTSGNTGELFF.

The chain combines TRBV6-1 with TRBJ2-5; maybe TRBD2 (6 bases). The CDR3 spans 14 residues. The germline gives CDR1 MNHNS, CDR2 SASEGT. Trimming removed 4 bases from V and 5 bases from J, with 14 bases in between. The CDR3 DNA reads TGTGCCAGCAGTGGGGTGGCCCGGGGGGAGACCCAGTACTTC. This gives the protein CASSGVARGETQYF.

The rearrangement uses TRBV9 and TRBJ2-3, with 8 bases fitting TRBD1. This CDR3 has 15 residues. J lost 4 bases, V lost 4 bases, and 8 bases had no gene match. Germline V gene data show CDR1 as SGDLS and CDR2 as YYNGEE. In DNA form, the CDR3 reads TGTGCCAGCAGCCGGACAGGGCGAGGTCCAGATACGCAGTATTTT. Encoded protein: CASSRTGRGPDTQYF.

This sequence joins TRBV5-1 and TRBJ1-1; D remains ambiguous. From germline, CDR1 is SGHRS and CDR2 YFSETQ. This CDR3 spans 14 amino acids. With 2 bases removed from V and 5 bases from J, the gap between germline ends came to 13 bases. CDR3 sequence: CASSFAPGMTEAFF. In DNA, the CDR3 is TGCGCCAGCAGCTTTGCCCCAGGTATGACTGAAGCTTTCTTT.

CDR3 region: CASNEGGPNTGELFF. The CDR3 DNA sequence: TGTGCCAGCAACGAGGGGGGGCCCAACACCGGGGAGCTGTTTTTT. This sequence joins TRBV2 and TRBJ2-2, with TRBD2 as a possible D gene (7 bases). The CDR3 is 15 amino acids. Between the trimmed V and J ends, which lost 7 bases and 2 bases, there was a span of 14 bases. Germline V gene data show CDR1 as SNHLY and CDR2 as FYNNEI.

This clone was observed a few times. The rearrangement uses TRBV14 and TRBJ1-1; 10 nucleotides agree with TRBD1. This CDR3 has 16 amino acids. Germline CDR1 reads SGHDN; CDR2 reads FVKESK. V lost 5 bases, J lost 5 bases, and 11 bases stayed unmatched. For the CDR3, the DNA is TGTGCCAGCAGCACACGGACAGGGGGGAGAACGACTGAAGCTTTCTTT. This codes for CASSTRTGGRTTEAFF. Looking up the rest from reference TRBV14 and TRBJ1-1 gives the full variable domain: EAGVTQFPSHSVIEKGQTVTLRCDPISGHDNLYWYRRVMGKEIKFLLHFVKESKQDESGMPNNRFLAERTGGTYSTLKVQPAELEDSGVYFCASSTRTGGRTTEAFFGQGTRLTVV.

This chain uses TRBV5-1 with TRBJ2-7, with 8 positions matching TRBD1. The germline V gene has CDR1 SGHRS and CDR2 YFSETQ. V dropped 2 bases and J dropped 5; count of bases not matched to a gene: 3. This CDR3 region has 13 residues. In DNA, the CDR3 is TGCGCCAGCAGCTTTACAGGGGGAGACGAGCAGTACTTC. This sequence encodes CASSFTGGDEQYF.

The chain recombines TRBV5-3 with TRBJ1-2; D ambiguous. TRBV5-3 is recorded as an ORF, its role being uncertain. V was clipped by 8 bases and J by 8 bases, with 19 bases between them. CDR3 length equals 13 residues. The CDR3 sequence is CASSVTISVGYTF. The DNA for the CDR3 is TGTGCCAGCAGCGTGACAATATCGGTCGGCTACACCTTC.

The V call is TRBV7-2, the J call TRBJ2-7; D is perhaps TRBD1 (6 bases). The CDR3 spans 18 residues. Germline V lookup: CDR1 SGHTA, CDR2 FQGNSA. V gave up 3 bases and J gave up 0 bases, with 21 bases separating them. CDR3: CASSFGQTTRTLSYEQYF. The CDR3 bases are TGTGCCAGCAGCTTCGGACAGACTACTAGAACACTCTCCTACGAGCAGTACTTC.

V gene TRBV10-3 combines with J gene TRBJ2-7; D is unresolved. This CDR3 has 14 amino acids. Trimming removed 6 bases from V and 4 bases from J, with 16 bases in between. Germline V lookup: CDR1 ENHRY, CDR2 SYGVKD. In DNA form, the CDR3 reads TGTGCCATCAGAAACCAAAACGCGGCATACGAGCAGTACTTC. Amino acid sequence: CAIRNQNAAYEQYF.

Here the CDR3 reads CASSVEDSVYSPLHF. The DNA of the CDR3 is TGTGCCAGCAGCGTAGAGGACAGTGTGTACTCACCCCTCCACTTT. The genes are TRBV9 and TRBJ1-6; the D gene is possibly TRBD1 (6 bases). The CDR3 is 15 amino acids. Trimming took off 0 bases at V and 10 bases at J, with 14 bases between the two ends. The germline CDR1 and CDR2 sequences are SGDLS and YYNGEE.

The chain couples TRBV7-3 to TRBJ1-2; D is possibly TRBD1 (6 bases). This CDR3 comprises 14 residues. V gave up 1 base and J gave up 8 bases, with 14 bases separating them. Germline-derived CDR1 and CDR2 are SGHTA and FQGTGA. The CDR3 loop is CASSLKQGPEGYTF. The CDR3 DNA reads as TGTGCCAGCAGCTTAAAACAGGGCCCGGAGGGCTACACCTTC.

This clone was seen only a few times. The genes are TRBV6-5 and TRBJ2-5; TRBD2 is a possible D gene (6 bases). The CDR3 is made up of 15 amino acids. In germline, CDR1 is MNHEY, CDR2 SVGAGI. Trimming took 2 bases from V and 5 from J, leaving 15 bases between them. DNA of the CDR3: TGTGCCAGCAGTTACGGCGCGGGTGGGGGGGAGACCCAGTACTTC. Translation gives CASSYGAGGGETQYF.